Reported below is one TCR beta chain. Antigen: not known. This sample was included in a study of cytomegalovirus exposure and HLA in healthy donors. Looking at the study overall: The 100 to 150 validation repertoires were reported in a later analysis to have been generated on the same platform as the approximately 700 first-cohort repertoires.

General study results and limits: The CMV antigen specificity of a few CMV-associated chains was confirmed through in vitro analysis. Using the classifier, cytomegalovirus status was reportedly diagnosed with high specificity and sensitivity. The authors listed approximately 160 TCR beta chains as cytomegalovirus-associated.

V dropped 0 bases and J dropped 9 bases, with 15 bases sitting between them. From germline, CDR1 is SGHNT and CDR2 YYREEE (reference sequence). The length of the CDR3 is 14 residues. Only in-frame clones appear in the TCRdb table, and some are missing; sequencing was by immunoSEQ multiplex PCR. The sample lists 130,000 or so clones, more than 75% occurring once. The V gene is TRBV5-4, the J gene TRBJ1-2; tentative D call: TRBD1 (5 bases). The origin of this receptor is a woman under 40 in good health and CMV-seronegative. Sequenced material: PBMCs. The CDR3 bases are TGTGCCAGCAGCTTGGAGGGGCCTAGTGTGAGCTACACCTTC. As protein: CASSLEGPSVSYTF.